This T cell receptor (beta chain) appears in the sequencing data of a study of cytomegalovirus exposure and HLA in healthy donors. Sequencing used immunoSEQ multiplex PCR; TCRdb keeps in-frame clones, though not all of them. The repertoire has about 140,000 clones, roughly nine tenths of them found once; the top ten carry 0.69%. Details on this clone: Its cognate antigen is unknown.

Study-level points and caveats: The study labeled 150 or so TCR beta chains cytomegalovirus-associated. Using the classifier, cytomegalovirus status was reportedly diagnosed with high specificity and sensitivity.

J lost 5 bases, V lost 4 bases, and 0 bases had no gene match. The CDR3 loop spans 13 amino acids. Germline V gene data show CDR1 as SGHNT and CDR2 as YYREEE (reference sequence). The donors formed part of the roughly 120-subject validation cohort, distinct from the roughly 700-subject first cohort. The TCR was taken from a man younger than 30 in good health and CMV-seronegative. The rearrangement links TRBV5-4 to TRBJ1-4; 9 nucleotides agree with TRBD1. What was sequenced was PBMCs. Written as DNA, the CDR3 is TGTGCCAGCAGCGACAGGGGGAATGAAAAACTGTTTTTT. This gives the protein CASSDRGNEKLFF.